The sequence of this TCR beta chain was determined in a study of T cell responses to AZD1222 COVID-19 vaccine. Points on this clone: Its antigen is not identified.

Profiled with immunoSEQ multiplex PCR; TCRdb holds only in-frame clones, not every one. The sample records about 150,000 clones, 70% to 90% being singletons. The study, taken as a whole, reports: Donors were largely white British and mainly female; clonal diversity was possibly underestimated. Unmutated variant regions are reportedly the target of nearly half of TCRs that are spike-specific. Repertoire sampling was restricted to post-peak T cell response timepoints. The study identified only five to seven AZD1222 recipients as seropositive at baseline.

The sequences come from peripheral blood, collected on day 0 of AZD1222 vaccination. The receptor was isolated from an adult in good health.

CDR3 nucleotides: TGTGCCAGCAGTGAACCGTCACAGGGAAGCAACGAGCAGTACTTC. Residues: CASSEPSQGSNEQYF. This chain connects TRBV6-1 to TRBJ2-7; perhaps TRBD1 as D (6 bases). Deletions cut 2 bases from V and 5 bases from J, with 16 bases between. Germline values: CDR1 MNHNS, CDR2 SASEGT. The CDR3 has 15 residues.